The 3 T cell receptor beta chains reported below all come from one sample, sequenced in a study of blood T cells in healthy people across ages. Together with a sample-barcoded 5' primer, a J-beta primer mix was included in a second PCR lasting roughly 6 to 12 cycles. MiXCR, applied by TCRdb to the 5' RACE reads, yields one record per CDR3 protein. The data show about 830,000 distinct CDR3 sequences, roughly 60% seen once. Sample: blood. The receptors shown here come from a man aged 25 to 45 in good health.

V usage is TRBV28 and J usage is TRBJ1-4; D remains unclear. In germline, CDR1 is MDHEN, CDR2 SYDVKM. This CDR3 comprises 12 residues. V was clipped by 9 bases and J by 4 bases, with 9 bases between them. The CDR3 coding sequence is TGTGCCAGTACGCATAGTAATGAAAAACTGTTTTTT. Its translation is CASTHSNEKLFF.

V and J are TRBV6-5 and TRBJ2-1; 8 nucleotides line up with TRBD1. This CDR3 is built from 14 residues. Germline CDR1 and CDR2: MNHEY and SVGAGI. The junction had 6 bases not matched to a gene; V was cut back by 2 bases and J by 9 bases. Written as DNA, the CDR3 is TGTGCCAGCAGTTACGGGACAGGAACGAGTGAGCAGTTCTTC. It is translated as CASSYGTGTSEQFF.

V gene TRBV5-1 combines with J gene TRBJ2-5, with 10 bases fitting TRBD2. The V and J ends lost 4 bases and 11 bases, in that order; junction bases with no gene match: 14. This CDR3 spans 15 amino acids. Germline CDR1 and CDR2: SGHRS and YFSETQ. The CDR3 loop is CASSPTSGTYNEQYF. For the CDR3, the DNA is TGCGCCAGCAGCCCAACTAGCGGGACCTACAATGAGCAGTACTTC.